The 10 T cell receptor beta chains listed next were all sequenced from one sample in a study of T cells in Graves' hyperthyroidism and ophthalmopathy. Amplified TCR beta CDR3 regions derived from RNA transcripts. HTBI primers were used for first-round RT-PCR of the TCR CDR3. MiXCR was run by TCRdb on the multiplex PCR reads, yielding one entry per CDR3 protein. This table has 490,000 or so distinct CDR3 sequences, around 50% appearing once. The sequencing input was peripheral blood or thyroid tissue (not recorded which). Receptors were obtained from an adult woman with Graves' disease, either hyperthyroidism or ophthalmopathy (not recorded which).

CDR3 DNA sequence: TGTGCCATCAGGGGAGGCAGCTCTAACTATGGCTACACCTTC. The encoded protein is CAIRGGSSNYGYTF. The V gene is TRBV10-3, the J gene TRBJ1-2; D gene ambiguous. From germline, CDR1 is ENHRY and CDR2 SYGVKD. Trimming took off 6 bases at V and 0 bases at J, with 11 bases between the two ends. The length of the CDR3 is 14 residues.

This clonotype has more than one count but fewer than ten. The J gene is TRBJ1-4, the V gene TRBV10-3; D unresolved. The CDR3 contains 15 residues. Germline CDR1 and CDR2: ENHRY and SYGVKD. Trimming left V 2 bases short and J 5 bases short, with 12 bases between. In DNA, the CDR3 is TGTGCCATCAGTGAGGATATCGGGAGCAATGAAAAACTGTTTTTT. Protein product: CAISEDIGSNEKLFF.

CDR3 bases: TGTGCCAGCAGTTCCCGAGGTGGCGACGGGTACGAGCAGTACTTC. Protein sequence: CASSSRGGDGYEQYF. The chain has TRBV13 and TRBJ2-7; D is undetermined. Germline CDR1 reads PRHDT; CDR2 reads FYEKMQ (reference sequence). The CDR3 runs 15 residues. V was shortened by 6 bases and J by 4 bases, with 19 bases between the two germline ends.

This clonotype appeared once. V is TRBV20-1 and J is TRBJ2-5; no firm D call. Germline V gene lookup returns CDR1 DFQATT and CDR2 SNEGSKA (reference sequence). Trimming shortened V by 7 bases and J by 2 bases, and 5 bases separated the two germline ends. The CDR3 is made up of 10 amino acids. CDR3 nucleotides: TGCAGTGGGCCTCAAGAGACCCAGTACTTC. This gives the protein CSGPQETQYF.

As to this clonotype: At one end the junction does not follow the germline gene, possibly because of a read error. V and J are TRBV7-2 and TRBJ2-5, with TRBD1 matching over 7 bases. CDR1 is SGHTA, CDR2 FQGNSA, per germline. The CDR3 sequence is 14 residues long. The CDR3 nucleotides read TGCGCCAGCAGCCCCGGGACAGACTTTTGGTTTCCGAAATTC. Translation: CASSPGTDFWFPKF.

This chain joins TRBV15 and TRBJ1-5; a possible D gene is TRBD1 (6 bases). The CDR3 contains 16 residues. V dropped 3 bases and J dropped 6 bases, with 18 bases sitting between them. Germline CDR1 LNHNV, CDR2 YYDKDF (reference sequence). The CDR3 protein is CATSSFSWGQVQPQHF. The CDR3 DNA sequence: TGTGCCACCAGCAGTTTTAGCTGGGGGCAAGTTCAGCCCCAGCATTTT.

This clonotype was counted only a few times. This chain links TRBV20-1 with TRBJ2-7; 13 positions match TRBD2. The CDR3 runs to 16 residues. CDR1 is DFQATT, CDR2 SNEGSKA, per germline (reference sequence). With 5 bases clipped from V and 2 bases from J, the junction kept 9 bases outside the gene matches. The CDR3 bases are TGCAGTGCTTATGGACTAGCGGGAGAGTTGGCCTACGAGCAGTACTTC. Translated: CSAYGLAGELAYEQYF.

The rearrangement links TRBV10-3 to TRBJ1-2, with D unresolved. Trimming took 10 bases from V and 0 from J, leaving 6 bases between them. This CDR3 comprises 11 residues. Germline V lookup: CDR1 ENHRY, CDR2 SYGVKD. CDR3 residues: CATSTNYGYTF. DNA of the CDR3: TGTGCCACCTCGACTAACTATGGCTACACCTTC.

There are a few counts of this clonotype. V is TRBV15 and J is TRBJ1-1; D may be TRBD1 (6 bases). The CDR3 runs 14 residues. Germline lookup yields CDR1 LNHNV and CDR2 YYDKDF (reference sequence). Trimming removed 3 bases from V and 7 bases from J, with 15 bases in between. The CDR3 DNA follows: TGTGCCACCAGCAGGGCCACAGGGAGTTTTGAAGCTTTCTTT. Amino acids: CATSRATGSFEAFF.

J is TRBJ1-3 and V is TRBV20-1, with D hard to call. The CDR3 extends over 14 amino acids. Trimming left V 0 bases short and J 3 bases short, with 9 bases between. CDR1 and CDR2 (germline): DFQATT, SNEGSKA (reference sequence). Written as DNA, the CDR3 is TGCAGTGCTAGAGATCCACGGGATGGAAACACCATATATTTT. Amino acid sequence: CSARDPRDGNTIYF.